The clone carrying this T cell receptor beta chain turned up a few times. Per the germline V gene, CDR1 is LGHDT and CDR2 is YNNKEL (reference sequence). The V gene lost 3 bases and the J gene lost 6 bases, with 11 bases spanning the gap. The CDR3 has 13 residues. Each CDR3 protein is one row after TCRdb ran MiXCR on the 5' RACE reads. This sample yields tens of thousands of distinct CDR3 sequences, of which around 7% are seen a single time; about an eighth belongs to the top ten. The data stem from a study of early T cells in non-severe SARS-CoV-2 infection. This rearrangement joins TRBV3-1 to TRBJ1-2; D remains ambiguous. The TCR sequence derives from an adult who was a healthcare worker with PCR-confirmed SARS-CoV-2 infection or an uninfected control (not recorded which). Sequencing was performed on whole blood, taken at baseline. Written as DNA, the CDR3 is TGTGCCAGCAGCCAGTCGGCGCCAAATGGCTACACCTTC. Protein: CASSQSAPNGYTF.